These 29 T cell receptor beta chains originate from one sample sequenced in a study of blood T cell repertoires in COVID-19. Assay: immunoSEQ multiplex PCR; the TCRdb copy retains only in-frame clones and omits some. The data contain approximately 350,000 clones, about 90% of them singletons. What was sequenced was peripheral blood. These receptors were obtained from a woman aged 30 to 39 with COVID-19, enrolled during active disease.

The chain has TRBV6-1 and TRBJ2-7; no firm D call. Trimming left V 2 bases short and J 3 bases short, with 5 bases between. The CDR3 spans 12 residues. Germline assignment: CDR1 MNHNS and CDR2 SASEGT. CDR3 sequence: CASSESLYEQYV. DNA for the CDR3: TGTGCCAGCAGTGAATCCCTCTACGAGCAGTACGTC.

V is TRBV27 and J is TRBJ2-7, with 9 positions matching TRBD1. This CDR3 has 13 residues. V was pared by 3 bases and J by 5 bases, with 2 bases of the junction left unmatched. In germline, CDR1 is MNHEY, CDR2 SMNVEV (reference sequence). DNA of the CDR3: TGTGCCAGCAGTTTTACAGGGGGCGACGAGCAGTACGTC. Amino acids: CASSFTGGDEQYV.

This rearrangement joins TRBV23-1 to TRBJ2-7; D may be TRBD1 (6 bases). TRBV23-1 is classed as an ORF, of uncertain function. This CDR3 region has 17 residues. With 0 bases removed from V and 1 base from J, the gap between germline ends came to 16 bases. The CDR3 protein is CASSQSPRTASSYEQYF. In DNA, the CDR3 is TGCGCCAGCAGTCAATCACCCCGGACAGCCTCGTCCTACGAGCAGTACTTC.

The chain joins TRBV5-1 to TRBJ1-1; tentatively, D is TRBD1 (6 bases). The ends were cut back, 1 base at V and 8 bases at J, with 24 bases in the middle. This CDR3 comprises 17 residues. Germline loops: CDR1 SGHRS, CDR2 YFSETQ. The CDR3 sequence is CASSLQGFSDRPLEAFF. For the CDR3, the DNA is TGCGCCAGCAGCTTGCAGGGTTTCTCGGACAGACCATTAGAAGCTTTCTTT.

This rearrangement joins TRBV15 to TRBJ2-7; possible D gene TRBD1, 6 bases. The V end lost 3 bases, the J end lost 4 bases, and 25 bases lay between the germline ends. This CDR3 has 18 residues. Germline V CDR1 and CDR2: LNHNV, YYDKDF (reference sequence). CDR3 loop: CATSRVGQSPLRGYEQYF. CDR3 coding DNA: TGTGCCACCAGCAGGGTAGGACAGAGTCCCCTAAGGGGGTACGAGCAGTACTTC.

The chain has TRBV7-2 and TRBJ2-3; weak D call: TRBD2 (6 bases). This CDR3 is 16 amino acids long. Deletions cut 3 bases from V and 6 bases from J, with 19 bases between. Germline CDR1 and CDR2: SGHTA and FQGNSA. The CDR3 spells CASSFLSSGLGDTQYF. The CDR3 nucleotides are TGTGCCAGCAGCTTTCTCTCCAGCGGGCTTGGGGATACGCAGTATTTT.

The genes are TRBV9 and TRBJ1-1, with D possibly being TRBD1 (5 bases). V was cut by 4 bases and J by 0 bases, with 13 bases left in between. Germline CDR1 and CDR2: SGDLS and YYNGEE. CDR3 length equals 15 residues. The CDR3 sequence is CASSPGGGMNTEAFF. For the CDR3, the DNA is TGTGCCAGCAGCCCCGGTGGGGGGATGAACACTGAAGCTTTCTTT.

V gene TRBV18 combines with J gene TRBJ2-3, with D perhaps TRBD1 (6 bases). V dropped 0 bases and J dropped 2 bases, with 15 bases sitting between them. Germline V CDR1 and CDR2: KGHSH, LQKENI. CDR3 size: 17 residues. The CDR3 DNA follows: TGTGCCAGCTCACCACCGGTCCGGACAGCCGACACAGATACGCAGTATTTT. As protein: CASSPPVRTADTDTQYF.

This clone was counted once. The chain uses TRBV11-2 and TRBJ1-5; 9 bases map to TRBD1. The CDR3 is 15 residues long. Germline V lookup: CDR1 SGHAT, CDR2 FQNNGV. V was pared by 4 bases and J by 0 bases, with 1 base of the junction left unmatched. Here the CDR3 DNA reads TGTGCCAGCAGCTCGACAGGGGGTAGCAATCAGCCCCAGCATTTT. Translating gives CASSSTGGSNQPQHF.

The V and J genes are TRBV24-1 and TRBJ2-3; 11 bases match TRBD2. The germline V gene has CDR1 KGHDR and CDR2 SFDVKD. The CDR3 length is 13 residues. J gave up 4 bases and V 10 bases, and 3 bases lay outside the gene matches. The CDR3 protein is CATSGRASDTQYF. The CDR3 DNA is TGTGCCACTAGCGGGAGGGCCTCAGATACGCAGTATTTT.

CDR3 DNA sequence: TGTGCCACCTCGGGACAGGGAAAGGGTAAGCAGTACTTC. Translating it yields CATSGQGKGKQYF. The chain has TRBV6-5 and TRBJ2-7, with 9 bases identical to TRBD1. The J segment lost 8 bases and the V segment lost 10 bases, leaving 12 bases of the junction unmatched. The germline V gene has CDR1 MNHEY and CDR2 SVGAGI. This CDR3 spans 13 amino acids.

In this sample, this clone turned up a few times. Written as DNA, the CDR3 is TGTGCCACTTCCCCTTTCGCGGGGGGGCAAGATACGCAGTATTTT. Protein sequence: CATSPFAGGQDTQYF. The J gene is TRBJ2-3, the V gene TRBV24-1; TRBD2 matches at 9 bases. From germline, CDR1 is KGHDR and CDR2 SFDVKD. The CDR3 has 15 residues. V shed 10 bases, J shed 5 bases, and the junction held 12 bases outside the gene matches.

The gene calls are TRBV4-3 and TRBJ1-3, with D unclear. The CDR3 is made up of 17 amino acids. Looked up from germline, CDR1 is LGHNA and CDR2 is YSLEER. V was shortened by 2 bases and J by 1 base, with 15 bases between the two germline ends. The chain's CDR3 is CASSQIPDLASGNTIYF. DNA for the CDR3: TGCGCCAGCAGCCAAATACCCGATTTAGCTTCTGGAAACACCATATATTTT.

The chain links TRBV7-2 to TRBJ2-3; TRBD2 aligns across 8 bases. CDR3 length: 16 residues. J gave up 3 bases and V 3 bases, and 8 bases lay outside the gene matches. Germline assignment: CDR1 SGHTA and CDR2 FQGNSA. This CDR3 is CASSLEREIWTDTQYF. The CDR3 coding sequence is TGTGCCAGCAGCTTGGAGCGGGAGATATGGACAGATACGCAGTATTTT. The full variable domain, its missing parts supplied by reference TRBV7-2 and TRBJ2-3, is GAGVSQSPSNKVTEKGKDVELRCDPISGHTALYWYRQSLGQGLEFLIYFQGNSAPDKSGLPSDRFSAERTGGSVSTLTIQRTQQEDSAVYLCASSLEREIWTDTQYFGPGTRLTVL.

In this sample, this clone turned up a few times. This chain connects TRBV9 to TRBJ1-2, with 10 bases identical to TRBD1. V was clipped by 0 bases and J by 7 bases; unmatched bases: 3. This CDR3 spans 14 amino acids. Germline V CDR1 and CDR2: SGDLS, YYNGEE. CDR3 DNA sequence: TGTGCCAGCAGCGTAGGTGGGACAGGGGTTGGCTACACCTTC. It translates to CASSVGGTGVGYTF.

This chain connects TRBV25-1 to TRBJ2-1; 10 bases line up with TRBD1. This CDR3 comprises 16 residues. CDR1 and CDR2 from the germline V gene are MGHDK and SYGVNS. J lost 7 bases, V lost 1 base, and 7 bases had no gene match. This CDR3 is CASSESGTGDWNEQFF. CDR3 bases: TGTGCCAGCAGTGAATCGGGGACAGGGGATTGGAATGAGCAGTTCTTC.

V usage is TRBV30 and J usage is TRBJ1-4, with 7 bases that match TRBD1. V lost 2 bases, J lost 16 bases, and 10 bases stayed unmatched. Germline V lookup: CDR1 GTSNPN, CDR2 SVGIG (reference sequence). This CDR3 comprises 12 residues. This CDR3 reads CAWSRLTGVKFF. CDR3 coding DNA: TGTGCCTGGAGTCGGTTAACAGGGGTGAAGTTTTTT.

The rearrangement joins TRBV7-9 to TRBJ2-5, with 10 bases matching TRBD2. The V gene end was trimmed by 5 bases and the J gene end by 2 bases; junction bases not matched to a gene: 5. CDR3 length: 15 amino acids. CDR1 and CDR2 (germline): SEHNR, FQNEAQ (reference sequence). The CDR3: CASSVRAGGQETQYF. The CDR3 region has the DNA TGTGCCAGCAGCGTCCGAGCGGGGGGGCAAGAGACCCAGTACTTC.

The gene calls are TRBV12-3 or TRBV12-4 and TRBJ1-1, with D perhaps TRBD1 (5 bases). V was shortened by 4 bases and J by 8 bases, with 14 bases between the two germline ends. There are 13 residues in the CDR3. In nucleotides, the CDR3 is TGTGCCAGCAGTTCCCGCTTACAGGAAGAAGCTTTCTTT. Protein: CASSSRLQEEAFF.

The chain links TRBV11-2 to TRBJ1-3, with D hard to call. This CDR3 contains 15 residues. The germline V gene encodes CDR1 SGHAT and CDR2 FQNNGV. With 1 base removed from V and 0 bases from J, the gap between germline ends came to 7 bases. The CDR3 sequence is CASSLGILSGNTIYF. The CDR3, as DNA: TGTGCCAGCAGCTTAGGTATCCTCTCTGGAAACACCATATATTTT.

The chain links TRBV9 to TRBJ2-1; D uncertain. V was clipped by 3 bases and J by 9 bases, with 10 bases between them. This CDR3 is 12 amino acids long. Germline V gives CDR1 SGDLS, CDR2 YYNGEE. The CDR3 nucleotides are TGTGCCAGCAGCGAGCCTCCGGGTGAGCAGTTCTTC. As protein: CASSEPPGEQFF.

The gene calls are TRBV19 and TRBJ1-5, with TRBD1 matching 12 bases. Trimming cost V 6 bases and J 5 bases; bases outside gene matches: 2. The germline CDR1 and CDR2 sequences are LNHDA and SQIVND (reference sequence). The CDR3 has 14 amino acids. In DNA form, the CDR3 reads TGTGCCAGTAGGGGACAGGGGGCCTATCAGCCCCAGCATTTT. This codes for CASRGQGAYQPQHF.

V and J are TRBV6-5 and TRBJ2-7; 9 positions agree with TRBD1. V shed 4 bases, J shed 4 bases, and the junction held 8 bases outside the gene matches. The CDR3 runs 15 residues. Germline assignment: CDR1 MNHEY and CDR2 SVGAGI. This CDR3 reads CASSLMEGQGYEQYF. Here the CDR3 DNA reads TGTGCCAGCAGTTTGATGGAGGGACAGGGATACGAGCAGTACTTC.

The CDR3 bases are TGTGCCAGCATTAGGGACAGGGCGTCCCAGTACTTC. Protein product: CASIRDRASQYF. The V and J genes are TRBV2 and TRBJ2-5, with TRBD1 identical over 9 bases. Losses at the gene ends were 7 bases for V and 9 bases for J; bases not matched to a gene: 6. The CDR3 loop spans 12 amino acids. CDR1 and CDR2 from the germline V gene are SNHLY and FYNNEI. The full variable domain, rest sourced from reference TRBV2 and TRBJ2-5, is EPEVTQTPSHQVTQMGQEVILRCVPISNHLYFYWYRQILGQKVEFLVSFYNNEISEKSEIFDDQFSVERPDGSNFTLKIRSTKLEDSAMYFCASIRDRASQYFGPGTRLLVL.

This chain joins TRBV11-2 and TRBJ2-2; the match to TRBD2 covers 11 bases. There are 17 residues in the CDR3. Germline loops: CDR1 SGHAT, CDR2 FQNNGV. J lost 0 bases, V lost 6 bases, and 6 bases had no gene match. CDR3 loop: CASRPLAGVSNTGELFF. CDR3 nucleotide sequence: TGTGCCAGCAGACCACTAGCGGGGGTCTCGAACACCGGGGAGCTGTTTTTT.

This chain links TRBV28 with TRBJ1-4, with D uncertain. This CDR3 is 10 amino acids long. Between the trimmed V and J ends, which lost 6 bases and 8 bases, there was a span of 4 bases. The germline V gene encodes CDR1 MDHEN and CDR2 SYDVKM. The CDR3 DNA reads as TGTGCCAGCAGAAGCGAAAAACTGTTTTTT. Encoded protein: CASRSEKLFF. Drawing the rest from reference TRBV28 and TRBJ1-4, the complete variable domain is DVKVTQSSRYLVKRTGEKVFLECVQDMDHENMFWYRQDPGLGLRLIYFSYDVKMKEKGDIPEGYSVSREKKERFSLILESASTNQTSMYLCASRSEKLFFGSGTQLSVL.

The V and J genes are TRBV4-3 and TRBJ1-2, with 9 bases that match TRBD1. CDR1 LGHNA and CDR2 YSLEER come from the germline V gene. V was pared by 2 bases and J by 2 bases, with 6 bases of the junction left unmatched. This CDR3 is built from 16 residues. CDR3 loop: CASSQFTGQGNYGYTF. CDR3 in DNA: TGCGCCAGCAGCCAATTCACGGGACAGGGAAACTATGGCTACACCTTC.

This clone was observed a few times. The chain combines TRBV28 with TRBJ1-1; D may be TRBD1 (6 bases). CDR1 and CDR2 (germline): MDHEN, SYDVKM. Trimming removed 6 bases at V and 1 base at J, with 9 bases between. The CDR3 extends over 13 amino acids. The CDR3 coding sequence is TGTGCCAGCAGCTTGACAGGGAACACTGAAGCTTTCTTT. The encoded protein is CASSLTGNTEAFF. Full variable domain (outside the CDR3, taken from reference TRBV28 and TRBJ1-1): DVKVTQSSRYLVKRTGEKVFLECVQDMDHENMFWYRQDPGLGLRLIYFSYDVKMKEKGDIPEGYSVSREKKERFSLILESASTNQTSMYLCASSLTGNTEAFFGQGTRLTVV.

The chain employs TRBV4-1 and TRBJ2-7; 7 positions match TRBD1. Trimming at V came to 5 bases and at J to 3 bases, leaving 10 bases not matched to a gene. The CDR3 is made up of 15 amino acids. From germline, CDR1 is MGHRA and CDR2 YSYEKL. The CDR3 here is CASSTGTDSFYEQYF. CDR3 nucleotide sequence: TGCGCCAGCAGCACAGGGACAGACTCCTTCTACGAGCAGTACTTC.